The 13 T cell receptor beta chains given below trace back to one sample, sequenced in a study of OX40 agonist ivuxolimab in advanced cancers. Measured with immunoSEQ multiplex PCR; TCRdb has only the in-frame clones, and not every one. The sample shows 55,000 to 85,000 clones, around nine tenths of them seen only once. The source material was CD4+ or CD8+ T cells sorted from blood, sampled in a trial of the OX40 agonist ivuxolimab. These receptors came from an adult with an advanced solid tumor such as melanoma, head and neck, liver or kidney cancer.

The chain couples TRBV4-1 to TRBJ2-7, with a weak D call TRBD2 (7 bases). V was clipped by 7 bases and J by 3 bases, with 13 bases between them. CDR1 and CDR2 from the germline V gene are MGHRA and YSYEKL. The CDR3 runs 13 residues. CDR3 nucleotides: TGCGCCAGCAAAGGGGAGGGGGTCTACGAGCAGTACTTC. As protein: CASKGEGVYEQYF.

A single count supports this clone. The genes are TRBV10-3 and TRBJ2-1, with TRBD2 matching 7 bases. In germline, CDR1 is ENHRY, CDR2 SYGVKD. Germline trimming cut 3 bases from V and 5 bases from J; bases unmatched to any gene: 7. The CDR3 has 15 amino acids. For the CDR3, the DNA is TGTGCCATCAGTGAACAGTGGGGGGGAAACAATGAGCAGTTCTTC. Amino acids: CAISEQWGGNNEQFF.

J is TRBJ2-7 and V is TRBV5-1; D might be TRBD1 (5 bases). The CDR3 sequence is 14 residues long. CDR1 SGHRS and CDR2 YFSETQ come from the germline V gene. V lost 0 bases and J lost 5, with 12 bases in between. CDR3 DNA: TGCGCCAGCAGCTTGGCCGCAGGGTGGGACGAGCAGTACTTC. It specifies CASSLAAGWDEQYF.

This chain joins TRBV7-6 and TRBJ1-4; D not resolved. The CDR3 consists of 17 residues. Germline-derived CDR1 and CDR2 are SGHVS and FNYEAQ. The V end lost 1 base, the J end lost 4 bases, and 16 bases lay between the germline ends. The CDR3 loop is CASSLVFTPSGNEKLFF. The CDR3 nucleotides read TGTGCCAGCAGCTTAGTCTTCACGCCTTCGGGTAATGAAAAACTGTTTTTT.

V is TRBV9 and J is TRBJ2-7; the D gene is possibly TRBD2 (7 bases). Trimming removed 0 bases at V and 2 bases at J, with 15 bases between. Germline V gene data show CDR1 as SGDLS and CDR2 as YYNGEE. The CDR3 runs to 16 residues. CDR3 nucleotides: TGTGCCAGCAGCGTAGCTCGGGGGGCTTCCACCTACGAGCAGTACTTC. Its protein product is CASSVARGASTYEQYF.

The chain is built from TRBV13 and TRBJ2-1, with D perhaps TRBD1 or TRBD2 (5 bases each). V was trimmed by 5 bases and J by 13 bases, leaving 18 bases between them. The CDR3 consists of 13 residues. CDR1 is PRHDT, CDR2 FYEKMQ, per germline (reference sequence). The CDR3 DNA reads as TGTGCCAGCAGCCCCGGGACCCCCTTTGAACAGTTCTTC. Its translation: CASSPGTPFEQFF.

The chain couples TRBV19 to TRBJ1-5, with 8 nucleotides matching TRBD1. Per the germline V gene, CDR1 is LNHDA and CDR2 is SQIVND (reference sequence). The CDR3 loop spans 14 amino acids. J gave up 7 bases and V 5 bases, and 7 bases lay outside the gene matches. The DNA for the CDR3 is TGTGCCAGTAGTCTATCGACAGGGGCCCAGCCCCAGCATTTT. Its protein is CASSLSTGAQPQHF. The whole variable domain, remainder taken from reference TRBV19 and TRBJ1-5, is DGGITQSPKYLFRKEGQNVTLSCEQNLNHDAMYWYRQDPGQGLRLIYYSQIVNDFQKGDIAEGYSVSREKKESFPLTVTSAQKNPTAFYLCASSLSTGAQPQHFGDGTRLSIL.

V and J are TRBV13 and TRBJ2-2, with 9 bases fitting TRBD2. From germline, CDR1 is PRHDT and CDR2 FYEKMQ (reference sequence). V shed 8 bases and J 4 bases; nucleotides not matched to a gene: 14. The CDR3 has 17 amino acids. In DNA, the CDR3 is TGTGCCAGCGCCCCCCTCGCTCAGCGGGGGGTCACCGGGGAGCTGTTTTTT. Protein product: CASAPLAQRGVTGELFF.

The V call is TRBV4-2, the J call TRBJ2-5; a possible D gene is TRBD2 (6 bases). Per germline, CDR1 LGHNA and CDR2 YNFKEQ. The V end lost 0 bases, the J end lost 8 bases, and 16 bases lay between the germline ends. This CDR3 is 15 amino acids long. The CDR3 protein is CASSQEGGAGGTQYF. CDR3 nucleotide sequence: TGTGCCAGCAGCCAAGAAGGAGGAGCCGGGGGTACCCAGTACTTC.

V usage is TRBV6-5 and J usage is TRBJ2-5; D ambiguous. Germline CDR1 reads MNHEY; CDR2 reads SVGAGI. V dropped 2 bases and J dropped 4 bases, with 8 bases sitting between them. The CDR3 contains 13 residues. CDR3 DNA sequence: TGTGCCAGCAGTTACCCGGAAGGAGAGACCCAGTACTTC. It translates to CASSYPEGETQYF.

This rearrangement joins TRBV9 to TRBJ2-1; 9 positions match TRBD1. Germline V gene lookup returns CDR1 SGDLS and CDR2 YYNGEE. V lost 1 base, J lost 6 bases, and 5 bases stayed unmatched. The CDR3 contains 15 residues. The CDR3 coding sequence is TGTGCCAGCAGCGTAAGGACAGGGGATGGCAATGAGCAGTTCTTC. This translates into CASSVRTGDGNEQFF. Looking up the rest from reference TRBV9 and TRBJ2-1 gives the full variable domain: DSGVTQTPKHLITATGQRVTLRCSPRSGDLSVYWYQQSLDQGLQFLIQYYNGEERAKGNILERFSAQQFPDLHSELNLSSLELGDSALYFCASSVRTGDGNEQFFGPGTRLTVL.

This chain links TRBV5-4 with TRBJ2-3; possible D gene TRBD1, 6 bases. Trimming removed 1 base at V and 4 bases at J, with 16 bases between. This CDR3 is 16 amino acids long. Germline values: CDR1 SGHNT, CDR2 YYREEE (reference sequence). CDR3: CASSLWDIAGADTQYF. In nucleotides, the CDR3 is TGTGCCAGCAGCTTGTGGGACATCGCTGGGGCAGATACGCAGTATTTT.

This rearrangement joins TRBV27 to TRBJ1-4; a weak D match, TRBD1 (6 bases). Germline-derived CDR1 and CDR2 are MNHEY and SMNVEV (reference sequence). V was cut by 6 bases and J by 4 bases, with 18 bases left in between. The CDR3 has 16 amino acids. The CDR3 region is CASSLMGAQYNEKLFF. In nucleotides, the CDR3 is TGTGCCAGCAGCCTTATGGGGGCTCAGTATAATGAAAAACTGTTTTTT.